This paragraph reports one T cell receptor beta chain. Its antigen is still unknown. The donors were all healthy and Caucasian. Template switching supplied a universal primer site; unique molecular identifiers were carried on the cDNA. TCRdb called the 5' RACE reads again in MiXCR, with one record for every CDR3 protein. The table includes 700,000 to 950,000 distinct CDR3 sequences, 9% to 15% detected once. The CDR3 covers 15 residues. Germline assignment: CDR1 ENHRY and CDR2 SYGVKD. The V end lost 7 bases, the J end lost 1 base, and 15 bases lay between the germline ends. This sample is part of a study of identical twins. Study results and limitations: Insertions ran lower in abundant cord blood beta clonotypes, though not in memory repertoires. Analyses based on zero insertions could be partly confounded by invariant MAIT and iNKT cells.

These data are also associated with another study on yellow fever vaccine responses in identical twins.

The clonotype originates from a woman aged 18-35 years in good health. This rearrangement joins TRBV10-3 to TRBJ2-3, with a weak D call TRBD1 (6 bases). The sequencing input was PBMCs. The CDR3 sequence: CAIMGQQGRTDTQYF. The CDR3, as DNA: TGTGCCATCATGGGCCAACAGGGACGCACAGATACGCAGTATTTT.